Below, one TCR beta chain is given with its context. Antigen specificity is unknown. TCRdb keeps only in-frame clones here, not all; method: immunoSEQ multiplex PCR. The repertoire holds around 35,000 clones, about three fifths seen once, with 14% to 15% in the top ten. The CDR3 extends over 15 amino acids. CDR1 is KGHDR and CDR2 is SFDVKD in the germline V gene. V was clipped by 5 bases and J by 5 bases; unmatched bases: 4. This sample was included in a study of vaccination effects on CD4 cells after COVID-19. Before sequencing, viral peptide pools were used by the ViraFEST assay to expand antigen-specific CD4+ T cells. Subsequent to about 10 days of culture, CD4+ T cells were isolated. Nucleocapsid antibody tests were negative, and the vaccine recipients had no prior SARS-CoV-2 infection. Study-level points and caveats: Common cold coronavirus cross-reactivity was shown by only 1 of 255 vaccine-induced clones in healthy vaccinees.

The rearrangement uses TRBV24-1 and TRBJ2-1, with 11 bases that match TRBD2. The specimen comprised CD4+ T cells from PBMCs cultured with HCoV-OC43 spike peptides, sampled before COVID-19 vaccination. Documented subset: HCoV-OC43 spike overlapping peptide pool stimulation. This clonotype originated in a human donor who received a COVID-19 vaccine. The CDR3 DNA is TGTGCCACCAGTGGCACGGGACTAGCGGACAATGAGCAGTTCTTC. It codes for CATSGTGLADNEQFF.